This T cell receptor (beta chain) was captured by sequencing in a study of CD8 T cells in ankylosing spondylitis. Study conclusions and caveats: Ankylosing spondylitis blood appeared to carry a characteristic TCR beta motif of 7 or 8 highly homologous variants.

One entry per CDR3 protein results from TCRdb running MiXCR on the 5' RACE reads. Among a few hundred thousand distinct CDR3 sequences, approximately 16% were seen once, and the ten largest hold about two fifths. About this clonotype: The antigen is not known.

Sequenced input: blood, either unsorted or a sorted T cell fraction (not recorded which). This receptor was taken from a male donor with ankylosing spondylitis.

This CDR3 is CASVDRGSYEQYF. CDR3 coding DNA: TGTGCCAGCGTGGACAGGGGGTCCTACGAGCAGTACTTC. The gene calls are TRBV6-1 and TRBJ2-7; 10 nucleotides agree with TRBD1. This CDR3 spans 13 amino acids. V was pared by 8 bases and J by 1 base, with 2 bases of the junction left unmatched. The germline CDR1 and CDR2 sequences are MNHNS and SASEGT.